This entry lists 30 T cell receptor beta chains sequenced from one sample in a study of neoadjuvant anti-PD-1 for oral cavity cancer. Here immunoSEQ multiplex PCR was the method, and the copy in TCRdb shows in-frame clones only, minus some. Found here are over 10,000 clones, more than 60% of them singletons; the top ten hold 2%. Sequenced material: PBMCs, taken before nivolumab (anti-PD-1) treatment. The source of these receptors is a person aged 35-79 years with oral cavity squamous cell carcinoma.

V gene TRBV5-1 combines with J gene TRBJ2-3; TRBD2 matches at 11 bases. CDR3 length: 16 residues. Germline values: CDR1 SGHRS, CDR2 YFSETQ. With 1 base clipped from V and 6 bases from J, the junction kept 7 bases outside the gene matches. CDR3 residues: CASSLLASGGLDTQYF. CDR3 nucleotides: TGCGCCAGCAGCTTGTTGGCTAGCGGGGGGCTGGATACGCAGTATTTT. Drawing the rest from reference TRBV5-1 and TRBJ2-3, the complete variable domain is KAGVTQTPRYLIKTRGQQVTLSCSPISGHRSVSWYQQTPGQGLQFLFEYFSETQRNKGNFPGRFSGRQFSNSRSEMNVSTLELGDSALYLCASSLLASGGLDTQYFGPGTRLTVL.

The CDR3 loop reads CASSVQQGARHGYTF. CDR3 DNA sequence: TGTGCCAGCAGTGTTCAACAGGGGGCGCGTCATGGCTACACCTTC. The chain is built from TRBV25-1 and TRBJ1-2; 9 bases fit TRBD1. The trim removed 4 bases at V and 6 bases at J, leaving 9 bases unmatched. This CDR3 has 15 residues. Germline loops: CDR1 MGHDK, CDR2 SYGVNS.

This clone was picked up a small number of times. The chain has TRBV5-1 and TRBJ2-5; TRBD1 matches 9 bases. The junction had 11 bases not matched to a gene; V was cut back by 4 bases and J by 4 bases. Germline CDR1 SGHRS, CDR2 YFSETQ. The CDR3 contains 16 residues. CDR3 sequence reads: CASSTGGTGPRETQYF. The CDR3 nucleotides read TGCGCCAGCAGCACGGGTGGGACAGGGCCCCGAGAGACCCAGTACTTC.

Here the CDR3 DNA reads TGTGCCAGCAGTGAAGCCTATAGCAATCAGCCCCAGCATTTT. This codes for CASSEAYSNQPQHF. The chain links TRBV6-1 to TRBJ1-5, with D unclear. The V gene lost 0 bases and the J gene lost 0 bases, with 3 bases spanning the gap. CDR1 MNHNS and CDR2 SASEGT come from the germline V gene. The CDR3 is 14 residues long.

The chain combines TRBV19 with TRBJ1-6; D is ambiguous. Trimming shortened V by 2 bases and J by 8 bases, and 4 bases separated the two germline ends. The CDR3 runs to 12 residues. Germline-derived CDR1 and CDR2 are LNHDA and SQIVND (reference sequence). This chain's CDR3 is CASSIRDSPLHF. The DNA for the CDR3 is TGTGCCAGTAGTATACGGGATTCACCCCTCCACTTT.

This chain links TRBV7-9 with TRBJ1-6; D might be TRBD1 (6 bases). The CDR3 sequence is 13 residues long. V lost 5 bases and J 7 bases, leaving 9 bases between the germline ends. CDR1 is SEHNR, CDR2 FQNEAQ, per germline (reference sequence). Here the CDR3 reads CASSRTENSPLHF. The CDR3 DNA reads TGTGCCAGCAGCCGGACAGAAAATTCACCCCTCCACTTT. The variable domain in full, with the rest retrieved from reference TRBV7-9 and TRBJ1-6, is DTGVSQNPRHKITKRGQNVTFRCDPISEHNRLYWYRQTLGQGPEFLTYFQNEAQLEKSRLLSDRFSAERPKGSFSTLEIQRTEQGDSAMYLCASSRTENSPLHFGNGTRLTVT.

CDR3 in amino acids: CASTFRGAGANVLTF. CDR3 sequence (DNA): TGTGCCAGTACCTTTCGGGGAGCTGGGGCCAACGTCCTGACTTTC. The V gene is TRBV19, the J gene TRBJ2-6, with D possibly TRBD2 on 5 matching bases. CDR1 and CDR2 (germline): LNHDA, SQIVND (reference sequence). This CDR3 contains 15 residues. V lost 7 bases and J 2 bases, leaving 12 bases between the germline ends.

This chain links TRBV10-2 with TRBJ2-5; TRBD2 might be the D (7 bases). The CDR3 totals 15 residues. CDR1 is WSHSY, CDR2 SAAADI, per germline. The V end lost 0 bases, the J end lost 4 bases, and 12 bases lay between the germline ends. CDR3 sequence reads: CASSESRGLGETQYF. The CDR3 DNA reads TGCGCCAGCAGTGAGTCGCGGGGGCTGGGAGAGACCCAGTACTTC.

The chain combines TRBV5-1 with TRBJ2-5, with D perhaps matching TRBD1 or TRBD2 (6 bases each). Germline CDR1 and CDR2: SGHRS and YFSETQ. Trimming took off 2 bases at V and 2 bases at J, with 10 bases between the two ends. This CDR3 has 14 residues. CDR3 protein: CASSFQGRQETQYF. CDR3 bases: TGCGCCAGCAGCTTCCAGGGGAGGCAAGAGACCCAGTACTTC.

Notes on this clone: At one end the junction does not follow the germline gene, possibly because of a read error. The chain is built from TRBV28 and TRBJ2-7; 9 nucleotides agree with TRBD1. The CDR3 covers 11 residues. The germline V gene has CDR1 MDHEN and CDR2 SYDVKM. The CDR3 bases are TGTGCCAGCAGAGATGGGACAGGGAGCCATTTC. It is translated as CASRDGTGSHF.

The genes are TRBV2 and TRBJ2-2, with TRBD1 matching 8 bases. The V gene's germline CDR1 is SNHLY and CDR2 FYNNEI. The CDR3 loop spans 15 amino acids. The J segment lost 6 bases and the V segment lost 2 bases, leaving 5 bases of the junction unmatched. The DNA of the CDR3 is TGTGCCAGCAGTGAAAGGCAGGGGGCCCCCGGGGAGCTGTTTTTT. As protein: CASSERQGAPGELFF.

There are a few counts of this clone. This chain uses TRBV5-1 with TRBJ2-7; 8 bases are a match to TRBD1. CDR3 length equals 15 residues. V was clipped by 2 bases and J by 0 bases; unmatched bases: 4. The germline V gene encodes CDR1 SGHRS and CDR2 YFSETQ. The CDR3 sequence: CASSFITGGSYEQYF. The CDR3 DNA reads TGCGCCAGCAGCTTTATTACAGGGGGCTCCTACGAGCAGTACTTC.

J is TRBJ2-7 and V is TRBV5-5; D tentatively reads TRBD1 or TRBD2 (5 bases each). The CDR3 runs to 15 residues. CDR1 is SGHKS, CDR2 YYEKEE, per germline (reference sequence). V was trimmed by 5 bases and J by 3 bases, leaving 18 bases between them. CDR3 coding DNA: TGTGCCAGCAGTTACTTTACCGGGACCCACTACGAGCAGTACTTC. Its translation: CASSYFTGTHYEQYF.

The chain combines TRBV5-1 with TRBJ2-7; perhaps TRBD1 as D (6 bases). CDR1 and CDR2 from the germline V gene are SGHRS and YFSETQ. CDR3 length: 14 residues. V lost 6 bases to trimming and J lost 7 bases, with 20 bases between them. The CDR3 DNA is TGCGCCAGCACCCCCCAGGGACAAAGCAGGGAGCAGTACTTC. Translation gives CASTPQGQSREQYF.

The rearrangement uses TRBV7-9 and TRBJ1-4; weak D call: TRBD1 (6 bases). The CDR3 totals 15 residues. The V end was cut by 5 bases, the J end by 8 bases, with 18 bases between. Germline CDR1 is SEHNR and CDR2 is FQNEAQ (reference sequence). CDR3 amino acids: CASSLRTGTGEKLFF. The CDR3 DNA reads TGTGCCAGCAGCCTTAGAACAGGGACCGGGGAAAAACTGTTTTTT.

The V call is TRBV7-9, the J call TRBJ2-3; D remains unclear. There are 12 residues in the CDR3. Trimming pared 1 base from V and 5 bases from J, leaving 4 bases between. Germline CDR1 is SEHNR and CDR2 is FQNEAQ (reference sequence). CDR3 in DNA: TGTGCCAGCAGCTTAGAGGTAGATACGCAGTATTTT. Translating it yields CASSLEVDTQYF.

The chain employs TRBV13 and TRBJ2-1, with TRBD2 matching over 14 bases. Losses at the gene ends were 4 bases for V and 7 bases for J; bases not matched to a gene: 9. The CDR3 is made up of 17 amino acids. Looked up from germline, CDR1 is PRHDT and CDR2 is FYEKMQ (reference sequence). In DNA, the CDR3 is TGTGCCAGCAGCTATACCACCGGGACTAGCGGGAGAAATGAGCAGTTCTTC. Translated: CASSYTTGTSGRNEQFF.

The gene calls are TRBV27 and TRBJ1-2; D possibly corresponds to TRBD1 (6 bases). Trimming took off 4 bases at V and 1 base at J, with 13 bases between the two ends. Germline V gives CDR1 MNHEY, CDR2 SMNVEV (reference sequence). The CDR3 length is 15 residues. For the CDR3, the DNA is TGTGCCAGCAGTTCAAGGACAGCGATTAACTATGGCTACACCTTC. It yields the protein CASSSRTAINYGYTF.

The chain employs TRBV19 and TRBJ1-2; TRBD1 is a possible D gene (5 bases). V lost 7 bases, J lost 2 bases, and 14 bases lay in between. Germline values: CDR1 LNHDA, CDR2 SQIVND (reference sequence). The CDR3 is 14 amino acids. The CDR3 DNA follows: TGTGCCAGTAAACGGACACGGACAAACTATGGCTACACCTTC. This encodes CASKRTRTNYGYTF.

CDR3 region: CASTSTSGSTDTQYF. The CDR3 bases are TGTGCCAGCACTTCGACTAGCGGAAGCACAGATACGCAGTATTTT. V is TRBV7-8 and J is TRBJ2-3, with 9 bases aligning to TRBD2. The CDR3 is 15 amino acids. The V gene end was trimmed by 7 bases and the J gene end by 0 bases; junction bases not matched to a gene: 5. Germline V gene lookup returns CDR1 SGHVS and CDR2 FQNEAQ.

This clone was observed a handful of times. The chain carries TRBV6-1 and TRBJ1-2; 8 bases fit TRBD1. CDR1 is MNHNS, CDR2 SASEGT, per germline. This CDR3 contains 13 residues. V trimming: 7 bases; J trimming: 4 bases; junction bases outside the gene matches: 5. This chain's CDR3 is CASIPGTGYGYTF. Here the CDR3 DNA reads TGTGCCAGCATTCCCGGGACAGGCTATGGCTACACCTTC.

The chain uses TRBV13 and TRBJ1-6, with 10 bases lining up with TRBD1. Germline-derived CDR1 and CDR2 are PRHDT and FYEKMQ (reference sequence). Trimming removed 5 bases from V and 6 bases from J; junction bases left unmatched: 7. The CDR3 runs 16 residues. CDR3 region: CASSPGRDRGNSPLHF. The CDR3 DNA is TGTGCCAGCAGCCCCGGGCGGGACAGGGGTAATTCACCCCTCCACTTT.

This sequence joins TRBV9 and TRBJ2-2; 10 bases fit TRBD1. CDR3 length equals 17 residues. Losses at the gene ends were 3 bases for V and 7 bases for J; bases not matched to a gene: 12. Germline V gene data show CDR1 as SGDLS and CDR2 as YYNGEE. CDR3 amino acids: CASSEPGQGLLSGELFF. CDR3 in DNA: TGTGCCAGCAGCGAGCCGGGACAGGGGTTGTTGAGCGGGGAGCTGTTTTTT.

The table lists this clone with a few counts. V and J are TRBV7-7 and TRBJ1-5; 8 nucleotides line up with TRBD1. Germline assignment: CDR1 SSHAT and CDR2 FNYEAQ (reference sequence). This CDR3 is built from 13 residues. In DNA, the CDR3 is TGTGCTGTTGGACAGGGAGGATATCAGCCCCAGCATTTT. Its protein product is CAVGQGGYQPQHF.

The rearrangement joins TRBV5-1 to TRBJ2-3; D perhaps matches TRBD2 (7 bases). Trimming pared 3 bases from V and 2 bases from J, leaving 16 bases between. The CDR3 is 16 residues long. Germline lookup yields CDR1 SGHRS and CDR2 YFSETQ. CDR3 in amino acids: CASSSGGGSATDTQYF. CDR3 DNA sequence: TGCGCCAGCAGCTCTGGGGGGGGCTCGGCCACAGATACGCAGTATTTT.

This clone was picked up a small number of times. The chain carries TRBV7-9 and TRBJ2-1; no firm D call. Germline CDR1 reads SEHNR; CDR2 reads FQNEAQ (reference sequence). The CDR3 has 13 amino acids. V was cut by 4 bases and J by 0 bases, with 4 bases left in between. CDR3 nucleotide sequence: TGTGCCAGCAGCTCCCCCTCCTACAATGAGCAGTTCTTC. Its protein product is CASSSPSYNEQFF.

The genes are TRBV5-1 and TRBJ2-5; D not resolved. Trimming removed 4 bases at V and 1 base at J, with 11 bases between. CDR1 and CDR2 (germline): SGHRS, YFSETQ. This CDR3 is built from 14 residues. The CDR3 DNA reads as TGCGCCAGCAGCACGGGCCAAATCCAAGAGACCCAGTACTTC. Translating it yields CASSTGQIQETQYF. Full variable domain (missing parts from reference TRBV5-1 and TRBJ2-5): KAGVTQTPRYLIKTRGQQVTLSCSPISGHRSVSWYQQTPGQGLQFLFEYFSETQRNKGNFPGRFSGRQFSNSRSEMNVSTLELGDSALYLCASSTGQIQETQYFGPGTRLLVL.

V usage is TRBV27 and J usage is TRBJ1-1; weak D call: TRBD1 (5 bases). The CDR3 extends over 14 amino acids. The germline gives CDR1 MNHEY, CDR2 SMNVEV (reference sequence). Trimming shortened V by 5 bases and J by 4 bases, and 14 bases separated the two germline ends. In DNA form, the CDR3 reads TGTGCCAGCAGTCGCGTGGGACTGACCACTGAAGCTTTCTTT. As protein: CASSRVGLTTEAFF.

The gene calls are TRBV7-7 and TRBJ2-3, with D maybe TRBD2 (6 bases). This CDR3 spans 17 amino acids. V lost 5 bases and J 4 bases, leaving 22 bases between the germline ends. Germline V lookup: CDR1 SSHAT, CDR2 FNYEAQ (reference sequence). The CDR3 reads CASSLGSRGVGADTQYF. DNA of the CDR3: TGTGCCAGCAGCCTAGGGTCGCGCGGGGTCGGGGCAGATACGCAGTATTTT.

The chain links TRBV6-1 to TRBJ1-2, with D unresolved. Germline lookup yields CDR1 MNHNS and CDR2 SASEGT. The CDR3 has 16 residues. Trimming stripped 3 bases from V and 2 bases from J, with 16 bases between. CDR3 nucleotide sequence: TGTGCCAGCAGTGATGGGCTTAAGGACGGCAACTATGGCTACACCTTC. Translating it yields CASSDGLKDGNYGYTF.